This TCR beta chain derives from a study of blood T cell repertoires in COVID-19. Overall study: The United States, Italy and Spain supplied acute and convalescent COVID-19 samples.

Per the study methods: Scientists estimated how many nucleated cells there were by amplifying reference gene primers. Assay used: immunoSEQ multiplex PCR; TCRdb lists only in-frame clones, some missing. V, J and clone size are those of that table, while D and trimming were read from the DNA. The data show about 250,000 clones, with under 90% seen just once and around a sixth held by the top ten. This CDR3 comprises 16 residues. V was clipped by 1 base and J by 8 bases, with 18 bases between them. CDR1 and CDR2 from the germline V gene are MDHEN and SYDVKM. Enrolled through a virtual design, the participants were between roughly 18 and 100 years of age and came from about two dozen US areas. Membership in each cohort depended on participant-reported clinical history.

Source material: PBMCs or T cells enriched from blood (not recorded which). This TCR was sampled from a man between 18 and 35 years old who had recovered from COVID-19. The genes are TRBV28 and TRBJ2-1, with D possibly matching TRBD2 (6 bases). CDR3 in DNA: TGTGCCAGCAGTTTATCCCCAAAACTAGCCGCACATGAGCAGTTCTTC. Translating it yields CASSLSPKLAAHEQFF.